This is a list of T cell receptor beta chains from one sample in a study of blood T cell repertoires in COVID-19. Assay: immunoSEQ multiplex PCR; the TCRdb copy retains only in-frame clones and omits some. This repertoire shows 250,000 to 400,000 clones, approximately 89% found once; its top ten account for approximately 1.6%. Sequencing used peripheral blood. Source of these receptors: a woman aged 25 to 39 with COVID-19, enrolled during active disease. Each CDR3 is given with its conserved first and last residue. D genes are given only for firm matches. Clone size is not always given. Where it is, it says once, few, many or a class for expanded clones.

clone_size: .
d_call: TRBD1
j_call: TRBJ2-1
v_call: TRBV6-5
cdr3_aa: CASSWTGPNEQFF
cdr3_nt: TGTGCCAGCAGTTGGACAGGGCCCAATGAGCAGTTCTTC

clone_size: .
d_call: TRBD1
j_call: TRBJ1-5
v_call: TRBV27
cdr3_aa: CASSSQLQGANQPQHF
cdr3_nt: TGTGCCAGCAGTTCACAACTTCAGGGGGCAAATCAGCCCCAGCATTTT

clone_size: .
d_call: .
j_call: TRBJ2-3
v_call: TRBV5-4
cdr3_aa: CASSLRQTGDTQYF
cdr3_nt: TGTGCCAGCAGCCTACGGCAGACAGGCGATACGCAGTATTTT

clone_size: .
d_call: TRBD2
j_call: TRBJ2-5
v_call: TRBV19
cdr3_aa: CASSTEAGGLTETQYF
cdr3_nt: TGTGCCAGTAGTACGGAAGCGGGAGGTTTGACGGAGACCCAGTACTTC

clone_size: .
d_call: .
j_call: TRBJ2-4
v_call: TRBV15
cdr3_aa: CATSRDEVTELAKNIQYF
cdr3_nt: TGTGCCACCAGCAGAGATGAGGTGACAGAACTAGCCAAAAACATTCAGTACTTC

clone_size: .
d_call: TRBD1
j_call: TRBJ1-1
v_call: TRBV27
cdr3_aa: CASSRTGMNTEAFF
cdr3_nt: TGTGCCAGCAGTCGGACAGGGATGAACACTGAAGCTTTCTTT

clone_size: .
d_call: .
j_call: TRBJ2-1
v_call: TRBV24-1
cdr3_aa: CATSGWGGGDKKEQFF
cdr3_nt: TGTGCCACCAGTGGTTGGGGAGGGGGGGACAAGAAGGAGCAGTTCTTC

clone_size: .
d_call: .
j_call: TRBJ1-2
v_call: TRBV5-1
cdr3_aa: CASSLAGRVDGYTF
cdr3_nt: TGCGCCAGCAGCTTGGCAGGCAGGGTGGATGGCTACACCTTC

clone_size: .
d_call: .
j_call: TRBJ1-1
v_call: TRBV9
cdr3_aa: CASSVSVYTEAFF
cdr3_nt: TGTGCCAGCAGCGTATCAGTGTACACTGAAGCTTTCTTT

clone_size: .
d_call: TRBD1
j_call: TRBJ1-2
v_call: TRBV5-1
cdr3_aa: CASSFDRANPYGYTF
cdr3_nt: TGCGCCAGCAGCTTTGACAGGGCAAACCCCTATGGCTACACCTTC

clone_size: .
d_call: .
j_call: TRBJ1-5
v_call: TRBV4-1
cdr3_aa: CASSHPVAGRNQPQHF
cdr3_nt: TGCGCCAGCAGCCACCCGGTGGCAGGCCGCAATCAGCCCCAGCATTTT

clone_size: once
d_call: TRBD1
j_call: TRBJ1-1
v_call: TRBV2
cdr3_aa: CASSPPGQGANTEAFF
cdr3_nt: TGTGCCAGCAGTCCACCGGGACAGGGGGCGAACACTGAAGCTTTCTTT

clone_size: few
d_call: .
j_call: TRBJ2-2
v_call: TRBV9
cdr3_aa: CASSVEINTNTGELFF
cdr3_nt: TGTGCCAGCAGCGTAGAGATCAACACGAACACCGGGGAGCTGTTTTTT

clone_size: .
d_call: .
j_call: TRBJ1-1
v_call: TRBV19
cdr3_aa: CASSWGGGPTSNTEAFF
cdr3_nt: TGTGCCAGTAGTTGGGGCGGGGGACCGACTTCCAACACTGAAGCTTTCTTT

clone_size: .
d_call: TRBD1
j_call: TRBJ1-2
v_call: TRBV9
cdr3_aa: CASSGLTGENYGYTF
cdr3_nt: TGTGCCAGCAGCGGCTTGACAGGGGAGAACTATGGCTACACCTTC

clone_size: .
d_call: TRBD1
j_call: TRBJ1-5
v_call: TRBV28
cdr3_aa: CASIGQGGQPQHF
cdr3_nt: TGTGCCAGCATCGGACAGGGGGGACAGCCCCAGCATTTT

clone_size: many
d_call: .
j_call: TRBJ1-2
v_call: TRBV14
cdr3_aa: CASSPNRVPNYGYTF
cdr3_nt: TGTGCCAGCAGCCCGAACAGGGTACCTAACTATGGCTACACCTTC

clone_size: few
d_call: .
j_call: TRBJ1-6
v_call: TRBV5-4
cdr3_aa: CASSSDGVNSPLHF
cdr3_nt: TGTGCCAGCAGCTCCGACGGGGTCAATTCACCCCTCCACTTT

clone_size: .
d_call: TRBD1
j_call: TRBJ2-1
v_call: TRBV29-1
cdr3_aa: CSVEVRGQGHNEQFF
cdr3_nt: TGCAGCGTTGAAGTGCGCGGACAGGGACACAATGAGCAGTTCTTC

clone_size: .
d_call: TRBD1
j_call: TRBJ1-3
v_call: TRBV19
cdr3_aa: CASSADRPSGNTIYF
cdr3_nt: TGTGCCAGTAGTGCGGACAGGCCGTCTGGAAACACCATATATTTT

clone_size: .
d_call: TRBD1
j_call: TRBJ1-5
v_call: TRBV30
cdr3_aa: CAWSRPGTGGNQPQHF
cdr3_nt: TGTGCCTGGAGTCGTCCCGGGACAGGTGGGAATCAGCCCCAGCATTTT

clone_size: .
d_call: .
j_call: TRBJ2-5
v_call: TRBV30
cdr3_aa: CAWSIGETQYF
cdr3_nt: TGTGCCTGGAGTATCGGGGAGACCCAGTACTTC

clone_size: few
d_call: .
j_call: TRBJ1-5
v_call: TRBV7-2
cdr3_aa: CASSFKVQGGQPQHF
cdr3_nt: TGTGCCAGCAGCTTTAAGGTCCAGGGAGGTCAGCCCCAGCATTTT

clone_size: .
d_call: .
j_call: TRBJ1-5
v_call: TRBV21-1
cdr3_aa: CASSKFGWWKRNQPQHF
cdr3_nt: TGTGCCAGCAGCAAATTCGGGTGGTGGAAAAGGAATCAGCCCCAGCATTTT

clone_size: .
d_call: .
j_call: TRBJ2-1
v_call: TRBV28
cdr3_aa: CASSLIRSSYNEQFF
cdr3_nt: TGTGCCAGCAGTTTGATCCGGAGCTCCTACAATGAGCAGTTCTTC

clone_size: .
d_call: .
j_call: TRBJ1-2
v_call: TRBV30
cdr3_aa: CAWREFYGYTF
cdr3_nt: TGTGCCTGGAGGGAGTTCTATGGCTACACCTTC

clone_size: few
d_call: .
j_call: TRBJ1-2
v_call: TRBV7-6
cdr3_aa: CASSLGGGGSNYGYTF
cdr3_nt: TGTGCCAGCAGCTTAGGTGGGGGAGGTTCCAACTATGGCTACACCTTC

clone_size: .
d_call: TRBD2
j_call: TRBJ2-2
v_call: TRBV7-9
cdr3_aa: CASSLRGDTGELFF
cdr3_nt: TGTGCCAGCAGCTTACGGGGGGACACCGGGGAGCTGTTTTTT